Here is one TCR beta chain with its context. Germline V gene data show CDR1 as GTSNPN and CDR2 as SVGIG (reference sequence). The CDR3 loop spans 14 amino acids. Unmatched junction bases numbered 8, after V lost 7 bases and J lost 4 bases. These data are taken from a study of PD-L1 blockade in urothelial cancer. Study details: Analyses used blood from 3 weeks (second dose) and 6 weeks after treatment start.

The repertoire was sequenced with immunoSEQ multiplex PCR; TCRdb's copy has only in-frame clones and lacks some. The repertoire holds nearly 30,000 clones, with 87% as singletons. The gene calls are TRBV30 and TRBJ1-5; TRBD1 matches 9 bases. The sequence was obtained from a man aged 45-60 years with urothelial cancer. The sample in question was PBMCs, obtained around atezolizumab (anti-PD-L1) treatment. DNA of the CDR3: TGTGCCTACCGGGACAGGGCTATGAATCAGCCCCAGCATTTT. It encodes CAYRDRAMNQPQHF.